A single sample is the source of the 9 T cell receptor beta chains below, sequenced in a study of a mutant IDH1 vaccine in newly diagnosed glioma. Time point here: baseline, week 1 (first vaccination visit). Treatment given: pre-vaccination baseline after standard-of-care therapy. Profiling relied on immunoSEQ multiplex PCR, and the TCRdb table lists in-frame clones only, not all of them. The top ten hold 4.6% of the sample, which has roughly 70,000 clones, more than 70% seen once. This material consisted of peripheral blood mononuclear cells (PBMCs), taken from a glioma patient treated with radiotherapy, temozolomide or both. Every receptor here comes from a woman aged 18-29 years with glioma. Some clones in this sample may be carry-over from other donors' samples.

This clone was seen a single time. This sequence joins TRBV6-5 and TRBJ1-1, with a tentative D call TRBD1 (5 bases). Germline CDR1 and CDR2: MNHEY and SVGAGI. CDR3 length equals 15 residues. V lost 0 bases, J lost 4 bases, and 12 bases lay in between. In nucleotides, the CDR3 is TGTGCCAGCAGTTACTCGAATAAAGGGACCACTGAAGCTTTCTTT. Protein: CASSYSNKGTTEAFF.

The V call is TRBV2, the J call TRBJ2-2; D is unclear. V was pared by 6 bases and J by 6 bases, with 5 bases between. The CDR3 has 11 amino acids. Looked up from germline, CDR1 is SNHLY and CDR2 is FYNNEI. The CDR3 region has the DNA TGTGCCAGCAGCTTGTCCGGGGAGCTGTTTTTT. Amino acids: CASSLSGELFF. The variable domain in full, with the rest retrieved from reference TRBV2 and TRBJ2-2, is EPEVTQTPSHQVTQMGQEVILRCVPISNHLYFYWYRQILGQKVEFLVSFYNNEISEKSEIFDDQFSVERPDGSNFTLKIRSTKLEDSAMYFCASSLSGELFFGEGSRLTVL.

This sequence joins TRBV5-3 and TRBJ2-7; tentatively, D is TRBD1 (5 bases). TRBV5-3 is noted as an ORF with a role that remains uncertain. Trimming took 2 bases from V and 1 from J, leaving 10 bases between them. The CDR3 has 14 amino acids. DNA for the CDR3: TGTGCCAGAAGCTTAAGACAGAGATCCTACGAGCAGTACTTC. Amino acids: CARSLRQRSYEQYF.

The chain joins TRBV5-1 to TRBJ1-1; 7 nucleotides line up with TRBD1. The J segment lost 11 bases and the V segment lost 3 bases, leaving 13 bases of the junction unmatched. The CDR3 extends over 14 amino acids. The germline gives CDR1 SGHRS, CDR2 YFSETQ. CDR3 nucleotide sequence: TGCGCCAGCAGCTCGGAAAGAAGGGGGCGCGAGGCTTTCTTT. Translating it yields CASSSERRGREAFF.

The chain carries TRBV9 and TRBJ1-5; TRBD1 might be the D (5 bases). Per germline, CDR1 SGDLS and CDR2 YYNGEE. Deletions cut 4 bases from V and 6 bases from J, with 14 bases between. The CDR3 totals 14 residues. The CDR3 loop reads CASSPTGLFQPQHF. The CDR3 DNA is TGTGCCAGCAGCCCCACGGGGCTGTTTCAGCCCCAGCATTTT.

The chain carries TRBV7-6 and TRBJ2-7, with 11 bases that match TRBD1. Unmatched junction bases numbered 2, after V lost 3 bases and J lost 4 bases. This CDR3 comprises 14 residues. The germline V gene encodes CDR1 SGHVS and CDR2 FNYEAQ. This CDR3 reads CASSFGTGGYEQYF. CDR3 nucleotides: TGTGCCAGCAGCTTCGGGACAGGGGGGTACGAGCAGTACTTC.

This clone came up once. The chain is built from TRBV7-3 and TRBJ1-1; D is undetermined. CDR3 length equals 14 residues. V was cut by 1 base and J by 4 bases, with 10 bases left in between. Germline V gene sequence: CDR1 SGHTA, CDR2 FQGTGA. The CDR3 spells CASSLRLDGTEAFF. Here the CDR3 DNA reads TGTGCCAGCAGCTTAAGGTTGGACGGCACTGAAGCTTTCTTT.

In its sample, this clone was seen a few times. The chain combines TRBV19 with TRBJ2-3; 12 nucleotides agree with TRBD2. Losses at the gene ends were 2 bases for V and 4 bases for J; bases not matched to a gene: 1. Germline V CDR1 and CDR2: LNHDA, SQIVND (reference sequence). The CDR3 is made up of 15 amino acids. In DNA, the CDR3 is TGTGCCAGTAGTATACTAGCGGGAGGGGCAGATACGCAGTATTTT. Protein sequence: CASSILAGGADTQYF. Supplemented by reference TRBV19 and TRBJ2-3, the full variable domain reads DGGITQSPKYLFRKEGQNVTLSCEQNLNHDAMYWYRQDPGQGLRLIYYSQIVNDFQKGDIAEGYSVSREKKESFPLTVTSAQKNPTAFYLCASSILAGGADTQYFGPGTRLTVL.

This sequence joins TRBV7-2 and TRBJ2-7; 8 nucleotides agree with TRBD1. Per germline, CDR1 SGHTA and CDR2 FQGNSA. The ends lost 6 bases at V and 0 bases at J; junction bases unmatched: 4. This CDR3 is built from 14 residues. The CDR3: CASRGTGSSYEQYF. The DNA of the CDR3 is TGTGCCAGCAGGGGGACAGGAAGCTCCTACGAGCAGTACTTC.